One and the same sample provided the 23 T cell receptor beta chains below, sequenced in a study of T cell responses to AZD1222 COVID-19 vaccine. TCRdb keeps only in-frame clones here, not all; method: immunoSEQ multiplex PCR. The profile shows more than 110,000 clones, about 93% of them singletons. The sequencing used peripheral blood, collected on day 0 of AZD1222 vaccination. The receptor set was obtained from an adult in good health.

The V call is TRBV5-4, the J call TRBJ2-7; perhaps TRBD1 as D (5 bases). V lost 1 base and J 6 bases, leaving 11 bases between the germline ends. Germline V gives CDR1 SGHNT, CDR2 YYREEE (reference sequence). This CDR3 spans 13 amino acids. The CDR3 coding sequence is TGTGCCAGCAGCTTGTTCAGGGAAGGCGAGCAGTACTTC. Encoded protein: CASSLFREGEQYF. Complete variable domain (other parts from reference TRBV5-4 and TRBJ2-7): ETGVTQSPTHLIKTRGQQVTLRCSSQSGHNTVSWYQQALGQGPQFIFQYYREEENGRGNFPPRFSGLQFPNYSSELNVNALELDDSALYLCASSLFREGEQYFGPGTRLTVT.

The V call is TRBV18, the J call TRBJ2-2; perhaps TRBD1 as D (6 bases). V lost 4 bases and J 0 bases, leaving 15 bases between the germline ends. The CDR3 extends over 17 amino acids. In germline, CDR1 is KGHSH, CDR2 LQKENI. The CDR3: CASSLRQAKTNTGELFF. CDR3 DNA sequence: TGTGCCAGCTCACTCCGACAGGCAAAGACGAACACCGGGGAGCTGTTTTTT.

The chain has TRBV2 and TRBJ2-3; tentative D call: TRBD2 (5 bases). This CDR3 comprises 13 residues. Trimming took off 6 bases at V and 0 bases at J, with 7 bases between the two ends. From germline, CDR1 is SNHLY and CDR2 FYNNEI. The CDR3 here is CASRADSTDTQYF. The CDR3 DNA reads as TGTGCCAGCAGAGCGGACAGCACAGATACGCAGTATTTT.

The chain joins TRBV6-2 or TRBV6-3 to TRBJ1-1, with a tentative D call TRBD1 (5 bases). The CDR3 is made up of 14 amino acids. V gave up 6 bases and J gave up 4 bases, with 15 bases separating them. Germline lookup yields CDR1 MNHEY and CDR2 SVGEGT. This chain's CDR3 is CASRPSVGATEAFF. CDR3 nucleotide sequence: TGTGCCAGCAGACCTTCCGTTGGGGCCACTGAAGCTTTCTTT.

This clone was picked up one time. For the CDR3, the DNA is TGTGCCAGCAGTCCACTCATAGGACAGGGTTCTACCTATGGCTACACCTTC. Its translation is CASSPLIGQGSTYGYTF. The chain employs TRBV6-6 and TRBJ1-2, with 8 bases aligning to TRBD1. This CDR3 spans 17 amino acids. V was clipped by 5 bases and J by 4 bases; unmatched bases: 15. The germline V gene encodes CDR1 MNHNY and CDR2 SVGAGI (reference sequence).

Notes on this clone: Other DNA variants within this sample encode the same CDR3. The genes are TRBV19 and TRBJ2-7; no reliable D call. The CDR3 runs to 11 residues. The germline V gene encodes CDR1 LNHDA and CDR2 SQIVND (reference sequence). V was cut by 5 bases and J by 0 bases, with 2 bases left in between. In DNA form, the CDR3 reads TGTGCCAGTAGTGACTCCTACGAGCAGTACTTC. It codes for CASSDSYEQYF.

This clone was detected a few times. This chain's CDR3 is CASSFGQSREKLFF. The CDR3 nucleotides read TGCGCCAGCAGCTTCGGGCAGTCCAGGGAAAAACTGTTTTTT. The genes are TRBV5-1 and TRBJ1-4; D unclear. V was clipped by 2 bases and J by 8 bases, with 13 bases between them. The CDR3 totals 14 residues. In germline, CDR1 is SGHRS, CDR2 YFSETQ.

The gene calls are TRBV2 and TRBJ1-2; no reliable D call. The CDR3 spans 12 residues. Between the trimmed V and J ends, which lost 6 bases and 1 base, there was a span of 6 bases. The germline V gene has CDR1 SNHLY and CDR2 FYNNEI. CDR3 residues: CASRGSNYGYTF. CDR3 DNA: TGTGCCAGCAGGGGGAGTAACTATGGCTACACCTTC.

The V call is TRBV5-1, the J call TRBJ1-5; D gene ambiguous. Trimming left V 0 bases short and J 8 bases short, with 12 bases between. The CDR3 is 14 amino acids. Germline V CDR1 and CDR2: SGHRS, YFSETQ. DNA for the CDR3: TGCGCCAGCAGCTTGGTGCCAGATAATGAGCCCCAGCATTTT. The encoded protein is CASSLVPDNEPQHF.

This rearrangement joins TRBV4-1 to TRBJ2-1, with D perhaps being TRBD1 or TRBD2 (5 bases each). Trimming pared 5 bases from V and 10 bases from J, leaving 15 bases between. This CDR3 contains 13 residues. Germline assignment: CDR1 MGHRA and CDR2 YSYEKL. Written as DNA, the CDR3 is TGCGCCAGCAGCTCCTTAGAGGGGCGCGAGCAGTTCTTC. This codes for CASSSLEGREQFF.

The chain is built from TRBV19 and TRBJ2-7; the match to TRBD2 covers 14 bases. The CDR3 sequence is 15 residues long. From germline, CDR1 is LNHDA and CDR2 SQIVND (reference sequence). The J segment lost 6 bases and the V segment lost 4 bases, leaving 5 bases of the junction unmatched. CDR3 amino acids: CASSSGLAGGGEQYF. CDR3 nucleotide sequence: TGTGCCAGTAGTAGCGGACTAGCGGGAGGAGGCGAGCAGTACTTC.

The rearrangement links TRBV24-1 to TRBJ2-5, with D possibly being TRBD1 or TRBD2 (5 bases each). Trimming shortened V by 3 bases and J by 4 bases, and 14 bases separated the two germline ends. Germline CDR1 reads KGHDR; CDR2 reads SFDVKD. The CDR3 runs to 15 residues. CDR3 sequence reads: CATSDRRDPLETQYF. CDR3 sequence (DNA): TGTGCCACCAGTGATCGCCGGGACCCGCTAGAGACCCAGTACTTC.

V gene TRBV2 combines with J gene TRBJ2-1, with 9 bases that match TRBD2. The CDR3 contains 15 residues. The junction had 9 bases not matched to a gene; V was cut back by 6 bases and J by 6 bases. From germline, CDR1 is SNHLY and CDR2 FYNNEI. This CDR3 is CASRAGTSLINEQFF. The CDR3 nucleotides read TGTGCCAGCAGGGCCGGGACTAGCTTAATCAATGAGCAGTTCTTC.

V usage is TRBV19 and J usage is TRBJ2-7; no clear D. The CDR3 runs to 15 residues. Germline V gene lookup returns CDR1 LNHDA and CDR2 SQIVND (reference sequence). The V and J ends lost 3 bases and 3 bases respectively, with 15 bases between them. DNA for the CDR3: TGTGCCAGTAGTATGGGTTACGGGCAGATCTACGAGCAGTACTTC. This gives the protein CASSMGYGQIYEQYF.

This chain uses TRBV6-6 with TRBJ1-2; no firm D call. CDR1 is MNHNY and CDR2 is SVGAGI in the germline V gene (reference sequence). This CDR3 contains 12 residues. Trimming removed 8 bases at V and 2 bases at J, with 9 bases between. In DNA form, the CDR3 reads TGTGCCAGCTCCCCGGAGAACTATGGCTACACCTTC. As protein: CASSPENYGYTF.

The chain uses TRBV6-5 and TRBJ1-1; D is unresolved. V was pared by 6 bases and J by 11 bases, with 16 bases between. Germline CDR1 and CDR2: MNHEY and SVGAGI. The CDR3 covers 12 residues. The CDR3 sequence: CASSNTLSGAFF. DNA of the CDR3: TGTGCCAGCAGCAATACACTATCGGGGGCTTTCTTT.

This clone was found once. This chain joins TRBV19 and TRBJ2-5, with D possibly called TRBD1 or TRBD2 (5 bases each). V was pared by 7 bases and J by 5 bases, with 17 bases between. The CDR3 totals 14 residues. Germline V CDR1 and CDR2: LNHDA, SQIVND (reference sequence). As DNA, the CDR3 is TGTGCCAGTAACCCGAGGGGCAGGGCGGAGACCCAGTACTTC. Translation gives CASNPRGRAETQYF.

V usage is TRBV6-5 and J usage is TRBJ1-4; perhaps TRBD1 as D (6 bases). CDR1 MNHEY and CDR2 SVGAGI come from the germline V gene. This CDR3 has 14 residues. Trimming left V 6 bases short and J 10 bases short, with 18 bases between. The CDR3 sequence is CASRRDTLRGKLFF. In DNA, the CDR3 is TGTGCCAGCAGGAGGGACACCTTACGAGGAAAACTGTTTTTT.

The rearrangement joins TRBV7-6 to TRBJ2-4; either TRBD1 or TRBD2 may fit D (5 bases each). CDR1 SGHVS and CDR2 FNYEAQ come from the germline V gene. Trimming cost V 5 bases and J 5 bases, with 10 bases left between them. The CDR3 covers 13 residues. The CDR3 is CASSTWDQNIQYF. The CDR3 DNA follows: TGTGCCAGCAGCACCTGGGACCAAAACATTCAGTACTTC.

The rearrangement joins TRBV19 to TRBJ2-7; TRBD1 matches at 7 bases. Germline V gene data show CDR1 as LNHDA and CDR2 as SQIVND (reference sequence). This CDR3 has 13 residues. V was clipped by 9 bases and J by 0 bases; unmatched bases: 5. The CDR3 loop is CASRQGSSYEQYF. Here the CDR3 DNA reads TGTGCCAGCAGACAGGGTTCCTCCTACGAGCAGTACTTC.

The chain uses TRBV29-1 and TRBJ2-7; 8 bases line up with TRBD2. The CDR3 consists of 15 residues. J lost 2 bases, V lost 2 bases, and 8 bases had no gene match. Per germline, CDR1 SQVTM and CDR2 ANQGSEA. This CDR3 reads CSVENRGGSAYEQYF. Written as DNA, the CDR3 is TGCAGCGTTGAAAATCGGGGGGGGTCAGCCTACGAGCAGTACTTC.

V is TRBV7-2 and J is TRBJ1-2, with D tentatively TRBD1 (5 bases). Trimming stripped 5 bases from V and 7 bases from J, with 8 bases between. The CDR3 length is 11 residues. Germline V lookup: CDR1 SGHTA, CDR2 FQGNSA. CDR3 nucleotides: TGTGCCAGCAGCCAGGGCGCTGGCTACACCTTC. It encodes CASSQGAGYTF.

V gene TRBV7-8 combines with J gene TRBJ2-1; TRBD1 matches at 7 bases. CDR3 length: 16 residues. Germline V gene lookup returns CDR1 SGHVS and CDR2 FQNEAQ. Losses at the gene ends were 2 bases for V and 1 base for J; bases not matched to a gene: 5. The CDR3 sequence: CASSLIGRGSYNEQFF. CDR3 sequence (DNA): TGTGCCAGCAGCTTAATTGGCAGGGGGTCCTACAATGAGCAGTTCTTC.